This T cell receptor (beta chain) is drawn from a study of cytotoxic CD8 clonotypes in ibrutinib-treated CLL. Sequencing used immunoSEQ multiplex PCR; TCRdb keeps in-frame clones, though not all of them. The table shows under 200,000 clones, with about four fifths occurring only once. Germline V gene data show CDR1 as MDHEN and CDR2 as SYDVKM. Trimming removed 5 bases from V and 2 bases from J, with 15 bases in between. The CDR3 runs to 15 residues. This TCR was sampled from a human donor with chronic lymphocytic leukemia. This sequence joins TRBV28 and TRBJ1-2; no definite D call. Sequenced material: PBMCs, taken after 12 months of ibrutinib treatment. The CDR3 loop reads CASSPPFVTNYGYTF. DNA of the CDR3: TGTGCCAGCAGTCCCCCTTTTGTAACCAACTATGGCTACACCTTC.